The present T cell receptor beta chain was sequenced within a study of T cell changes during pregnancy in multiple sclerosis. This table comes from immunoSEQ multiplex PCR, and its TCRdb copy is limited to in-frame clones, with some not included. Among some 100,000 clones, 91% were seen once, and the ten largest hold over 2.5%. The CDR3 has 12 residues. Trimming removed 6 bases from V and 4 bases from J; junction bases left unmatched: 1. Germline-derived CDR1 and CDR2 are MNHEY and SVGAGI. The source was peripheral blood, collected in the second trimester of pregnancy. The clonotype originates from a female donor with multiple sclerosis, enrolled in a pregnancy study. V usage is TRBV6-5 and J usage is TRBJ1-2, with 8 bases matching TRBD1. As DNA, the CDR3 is TGTGCCAGCAGGACAGGGGCCTATGGCTACACCTTC. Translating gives CASRTGAYGYTF.